This T cell receptor beta chain was profiled in a study of cytomegalovirus exposure and HLA in healthy donors. The germline CDR1 and CDR2 sequences are MNHEY and SVGAGI. The CDR3 sequence is 11 residues long. The ends were cut back, 11 bases at V and 6 bases at J, with 12 bases in the middle. The table came from immunoSEQ multiplex PCR; TCRdb's copy has only in-frame clones and leaves some out. The sample contains roughly 77,000 clones, roughly 94% of which appear only once. The clonotype was recovered from a woman younger than 35 in good health and CMV-seronegative. The sequenced sample was PBMCs. The rearrangement uses TRBV6-5 and TRBJ2-3, with D maybe TRBD2 (6 bases). CDR3: CAGGWGDTQYF. CDR3 DNA: TGTGCCGGGGGGTGGGGGGATACGCAGTATTTT.